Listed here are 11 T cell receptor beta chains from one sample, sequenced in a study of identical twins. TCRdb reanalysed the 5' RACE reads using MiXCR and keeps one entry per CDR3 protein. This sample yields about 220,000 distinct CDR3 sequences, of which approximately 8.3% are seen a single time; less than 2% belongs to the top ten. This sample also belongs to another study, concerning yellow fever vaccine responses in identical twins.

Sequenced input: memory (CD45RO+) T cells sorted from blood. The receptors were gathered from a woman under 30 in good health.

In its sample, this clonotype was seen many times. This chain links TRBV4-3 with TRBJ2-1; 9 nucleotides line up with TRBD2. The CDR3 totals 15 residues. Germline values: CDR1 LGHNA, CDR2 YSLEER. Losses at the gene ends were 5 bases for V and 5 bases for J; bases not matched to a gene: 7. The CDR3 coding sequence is TGCGCCAGCAGCGGTAGCGGGAGTAAGAACAATGAGCAGTTCTTC. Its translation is CASSGSGSKNNEQFF.

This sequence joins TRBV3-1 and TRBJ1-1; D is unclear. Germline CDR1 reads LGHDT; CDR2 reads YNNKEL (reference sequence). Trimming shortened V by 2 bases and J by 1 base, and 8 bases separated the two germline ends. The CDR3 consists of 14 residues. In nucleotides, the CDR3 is TGTGCCAGCAGCCAACCTATAGCGAACACTGAAGCTTTCTTT. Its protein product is CASSQPIANTEAFF.

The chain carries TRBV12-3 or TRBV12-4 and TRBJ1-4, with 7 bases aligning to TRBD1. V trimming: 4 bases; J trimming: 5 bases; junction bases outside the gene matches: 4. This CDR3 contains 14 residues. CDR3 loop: CASSSDRVNEKLFF. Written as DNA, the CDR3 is TGTGCCAGCAGTTCCGACAGGGTCAATGAAAAACTGTTTTTT.

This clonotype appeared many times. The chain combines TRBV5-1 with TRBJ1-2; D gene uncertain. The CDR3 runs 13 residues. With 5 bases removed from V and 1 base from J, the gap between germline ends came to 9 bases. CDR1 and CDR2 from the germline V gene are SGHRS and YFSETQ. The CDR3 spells CASRTENNYGYTF. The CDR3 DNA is TGCGCCAGCAGAACCGAGAATAACTATGGCTACACCTTC. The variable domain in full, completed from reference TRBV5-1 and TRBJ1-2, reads KAGVTQTPRYLIKTRGQQVTLSCSPISGHRSVSWYQQTPGQGLQFLFEYFSETQRNKGNFPGRFSGRQFSNSRSEMNVSTLELGDSALYLCASRTENNYGYTFGSGTRLTVV.

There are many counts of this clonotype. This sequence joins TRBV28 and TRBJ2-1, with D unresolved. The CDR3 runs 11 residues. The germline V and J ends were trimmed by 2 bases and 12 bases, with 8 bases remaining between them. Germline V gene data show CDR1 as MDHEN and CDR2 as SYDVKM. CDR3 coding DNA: TGTGCCAGCAGTTTAAGTGTTAGGCAGTTCTTC. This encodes CASSLSVRQFF.

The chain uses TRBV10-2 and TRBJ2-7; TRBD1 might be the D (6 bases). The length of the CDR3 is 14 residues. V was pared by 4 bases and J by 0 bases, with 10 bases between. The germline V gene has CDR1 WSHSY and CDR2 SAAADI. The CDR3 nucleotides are TGCGCCAGCAGTGTTTTAGGGGGCTCCTACGAGCAGTACTTC. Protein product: CASSVLGGSYEQYF.

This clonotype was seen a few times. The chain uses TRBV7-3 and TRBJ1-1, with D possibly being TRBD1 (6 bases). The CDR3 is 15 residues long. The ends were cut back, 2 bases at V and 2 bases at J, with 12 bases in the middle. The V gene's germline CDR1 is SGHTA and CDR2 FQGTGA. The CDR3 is CASSLYGGLNTEAFF. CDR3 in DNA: TGTGCCAGCAGCTTATATGGGGGGCTCAACACTGAAGCTTTCTTT.

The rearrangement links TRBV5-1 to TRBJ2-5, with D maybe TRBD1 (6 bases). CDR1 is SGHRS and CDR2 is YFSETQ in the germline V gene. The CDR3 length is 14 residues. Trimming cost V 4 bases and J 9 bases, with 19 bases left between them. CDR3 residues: CASSAGQPQGAQYF. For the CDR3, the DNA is TGCGCCAGCAGCGCCGGACAGCCGCAAGGGGCCCAGTACTTC.

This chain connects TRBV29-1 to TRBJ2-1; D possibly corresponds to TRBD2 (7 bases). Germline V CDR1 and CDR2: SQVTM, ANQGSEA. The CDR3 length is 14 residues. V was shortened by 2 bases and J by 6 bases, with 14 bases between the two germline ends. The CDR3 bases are TGCAGCGTTGAACGGCAGGGAGGGGGCAATGAGCAGTTCTTC. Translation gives CSVERQGGGNEQFF.

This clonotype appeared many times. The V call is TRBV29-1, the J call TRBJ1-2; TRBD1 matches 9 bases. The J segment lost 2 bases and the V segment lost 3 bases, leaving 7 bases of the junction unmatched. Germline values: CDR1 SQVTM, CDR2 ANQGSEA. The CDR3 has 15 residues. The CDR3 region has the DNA TGCAGCGTTGATCGAACAGGGGGCGCGAACTATGGCTACACCTTC. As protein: CSVDRTGGANYGYTF.

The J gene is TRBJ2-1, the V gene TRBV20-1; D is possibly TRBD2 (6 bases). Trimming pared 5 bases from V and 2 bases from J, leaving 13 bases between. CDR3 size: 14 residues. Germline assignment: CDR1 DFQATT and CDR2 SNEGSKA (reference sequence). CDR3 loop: CSAASRRAYNEQFF. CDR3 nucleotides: TGCAGTGCTGCCAGTCGGAGGGCCTACAATGAGCAGTTCTTC.